Reported below is one TCR beta chain. Its antigen is unknown. Distinct nucleotide sequences in the sample also encode this CDR3. The CDR3 sequence is 11 residues long. Germline V gene lookup returns CDR1 DFQATT and CDR2 SNEGSKA (reference sequence). V lost 1 base to trimming and J lost 5 bases, with 5 bases between them. The protocol was immunoSEQ multiplex PCR, while the TCRdb copy is restricted to in-frame clones and leaves out a portion. The repertoire includes approximately 410,000 clones, around 92% of them detected once, and about 1.6% sits in the top ten. Sample treatment: roughly 18 received Ad26.COV2.S at low or high dose, single or two shots; 5 received placebo; per-sample allocation not given. Collection of the samples took place on day 63 after the first injection of vaccine or placebo. An Ad26 vector carrying the Wuhan-strain SARS-CoV-2 spike served as the vaccine. These data are taken from a study of Ad26.COV2.S vaccination and SARS-CoV-2 variants. On the study more broadly: The authors gave Ad26.COV2.S intramuscularly, either once or twice 56 days apart. Findings of the study overall: Recipients of either vaccine or placebo displayed similar breadth of non-spike TCRs.

The TCR sequence derives from a person aged 18-65 years who received the Ad26.COV2.S COVID-19 vaccine or a placebo. This chain links TRBV20-1 with TRBJ1-1; D unclear. The material sequenced was peripheral blood, taken in a trial of Ad26.COV2.S vaccine versus placebo. In DNA form, the CDR3 reads TGCAGTGCTAGAGGGGTGACTGAAGCTTTCTTT. It is translated as CSARGVTEAFF.